Sequencing of this TCR beta chain was carried out in a study of blood T cells in healthy people across ages. The CDR3 contains 17 residues. Germline V lookup: CDR1 SGDLS, CDR2 YYNGEE. V was clipped by 10 bases and J by 4 bases; unmatched bases: 19. Turning to this clonotype: As yet, its antigen is unknown.

General study findings and limits: Any conclusive comparison of naive versus antigen-experienced cells was prevented by using unsorted PBMCs.

Every donor provided approximately 9.2 milliliters of peripheral blood. A second PCR, run for about 6 to 12 cycles, used a sample-barcoded 5' primer plus a J-beta primer mix. Researchers report that a template-switch adaptor with 12 random nucleotides tagged each cDNA molecule. TCRdb re-called the 5' RACE reads with MiXCR, one entry per CDR3 protein. The profile shows around 900,000 distinct CDR3 sequences, more than 25% of them singletons. V gene TRBV9 combines with J gene TRBJ2-3, with 9 bases lining up with TRBD2. The receptor was derived from a woman over 75 in good health. Sequences were obtained from blood. This chain's CDR3 is CAVVKGESGGYADTQYF. CDR3 bases: TGTGCCGTAGTGAAGGGGGAGAGCGGGGGGTATGCAGATACGCAGTATTTT.